One sample yielded the 25 T cell receptor beta chains listed below, sequenced in a study of T cell clonotyping in hematopoietic cell transplantation. The data were produced by immunoSEQ multiplex PCR, yet TCRdb's version contains in-frame clones alone and is incomplete. There are approximately 30,000 clones in the sample; about four fifths occur only once, and roughly 1.8% lies in the top ten. As for time point: recipient sample about 28 days before transplant, after cytoreduction. The input for sequencing was peripheral blood mononuclear cells, taken before stem cell transplant. These receptor sequences come from a middle-aged man with acute myeloid leukemia. Some clones in this sample may be carry-over from other donors' samples.

The chain joins TRBV7-3 to TRBJ2-3; D might be TRBD2 (5 bases). V lost 5 bases, J lost 6 bases, and 12 bases lay in between. In germline, CDR1 is SGHTA, CDR2 FQGTGA. This CDR3 is built from 13 residues. CDR3 DNA sequence: TGTGCCAGCAGCCGGACTCCAAAGGATACGCAGTATTTT. As protein: CASSRTPKDTQYF.

This clone was observed once. The rearrangement links TRBV2 to TRBJ1-1; no firm D call. This CDR3 has 12 amino acids. Germline-derived CDR1 and CDR2 are SNHLY and FYNNEI. Trimming removed 5 bases from V and 2 bases from J, with 6 bases in between. This chain's CDR3 is CASSLVNTEAFF. CDR3 sequence (DNA): TGTGCCAGCAGTTTGGTTAACACTGAAGCTTTCTTT.

This clone was seen once. This chain uses TRBV14 with TRBJ2-7; 9 bases match TRBD2. Germline V gene sequence: CDR1 SGHDN, CDR2 FVKESK. J gave up 7 bases and V 8 bases, and 12 bases lay outside the gene matches. The CDR3 is 14 amino acids. CDR3 DNA: TGTGCCAGCGGAACAACCGGGACTAGCAGTGAGCAGTACTTC. This encodes CASGTTGTSSEQYF.

The J gene is TRBJ1-1, the V gene TRBV20-1, with 7 bases lining up with TRBD1. Germline lookup yields CDR1 DFQATT and CDR2 SNEGSKA (reference sequence). The CDR3 loop spans 11 amino acids. After removal of 3 bases from V and 11 bases from J, the junction contained 6 bases not matched to a gene. CDR3 amino acids: CSASPGTDAFF. The CDR3 coding sequence is TGCAGTGCTAGTCCCGGGACAGATGCTTTCTTT.

The chain carries TRBV7-2 and TRBJ1-3; weak D call: TRBD1 (5 bases). CDR1 SGHTA and CDR2 FQGNSA come from the germline V gene. V lost 3 bases and J lost 0, with 12 bases in between. CDR3 length equals 16 residues. CDR3 sequence reads: CASSFGARSSGNTIYF. DNA for the CDR3: TGTGCCAGCAGCTTCGGGGCACGAAGCTCTGGAAACACCATATATTTT.

This chain links TRBV5-6 with TRBJ2-2; D remains unclear. V lost 5 bases and J 0 bases, leaving 8 bases between the germline ends. The CDR3 consists of 14 residues. Germline lookup yields CDR1 SGHDT and CDR2 YYEEEE. DNA for the CDR3: TGTGCCAGCAGTAACATTGCGAACACCGGGGAGCTGTTTTTT. Residues: CASSNIANTGELFF.

The chain carries TRBV4-3 and TRBJ1-5; 10 positions match TRBD1. CDR3 length equals 17 residues. V lost 4 bases, J lost 7 bases, and 13 bases stayed unmatched. Germline V gene data show CDR1 as LGHNA and CDR2 as YSLEER. The CDR3 loop reads CASSPKVGTGVPQPQHF. The CDR3 nucleotides read TGCGCCAGCAGCCCGAAGGTAGGGACAGGGGTGCCGCAGCCCCAGCATTTT.

The rearrangement uses TRBV7-2 and TRBJ1-5; D is unclear. Trimming cost V 3 bases and J 9 bases, with 12 bases left between them. The V gene's germline CDR1 is SGHTA and CDR2 FQGNSA. The CDR3 has 13 amino acids. This CDR3 reads CASSLKEGWPQHF. In nucleotides, the CDR3 is TGTGCCAGCAGCTTGAAGGAGGGTTGGCCCCAGCATTTT.

V usage is TRBV27 and J usage is TRBJ1-2, with 7 bases lining up with TRBD1. V gave up 6 bases and J gave up 8 bases; unmatched junction bases: 15. The CDR3 length is 15 residues. Germline V CDR1 and CDR2: MNHEY, SMNVEV (reference sequence). CDR3 DNA: TGTGCCAGCAGAAGGGGCGACAGGGAGTTTCTCGGCTACACCTTC. It specifies CASRRGDREFLGYTF.

This chain uses TRBV6-5 with TRBJ1-1; D is ambiguous. V lost 0 bases and J 3 bases, leaving 5 bases between the germline ends. The CDR3 loop spans 13 amino acids. Germline V gene sequence: CDR1 MNHEY, CDR2 SVGAGI. CDR3 region: CASSYSIYTEAFF. In DNA, the CDR3 is TGTGCCAGCAGTTACTCGATTTACACTGAAGCTTTCTTT.

The rearrangement uses TRBV5-6 and TRBJ1-1; no reliable D call. Germline CDR1 SGHDT, CDR2 YYEEEE. Trimming removed 4 bases at V and 1 base at J, with 8 bases between. The CDR3 is made up of 13 amino acids. The CDR3 spells CASSPGPNTEAFF. The DNA for the CDR3 is TGTGCCAGCAGCCCCGGACCGAACACTGAAGCTTTCTTT. The complete variable domain, with remaining parts taken from reference TRBV5-6 and TRBJ1-1, reads DAGVTQSPTHLIKTRGQQVTLRCSPKSGHDTVSWYQQALGQGPQFIFQYYEEEERQRGNFPDRFSGHQFPNYSSELNVNALLLGDSALYLCASSPGPNTEAFFGQGTRLTVV.

The chain recombines TRBV30 with TRBJ1-3, with 7 bases matching TRBD1. The CDR3 totals 15 residues. Trimming at V came to 2 bases and at J to 1 base, leaving 5 bases not matched to a gene. CDR1 is GTSNPN, CDR2 SVGIG, per germline (reference sequence). The CDR3 region has the DNA TGTGCCTGGAGTTTCTCGGGACAGTCTGGAAACACCATATATTTT. It is translated as CAWSFSGQSGNTIYF.

The chain uses TRBV4-3 and TRBJ2-7; TRBD1 might be the D (7 bases). CDR3 length: 16 residues. The V end lost 0 bases, the J end lost 2 bases, and 14 bases lay between the germline ends. Germline V gene sequence: CDR1 LGHNA, CDR2 YSLEER. CDR3 protein: CASSQDRGTVPYEQYF. The CDR3 bases are TGCGCCAGCAGCCAAGATCGGGGGACAGTCCCCTACGAGCAGTACTTC.

The chain couples TRBV7-2 to TRBJ2-7; weak D call: TRBD2 (5 bases). Germline-derived CDR1 and CDR2 are SGHTA and FQGNSA. The V gene lost 1 base and the J gene lost 6 bases, with 13 bases spanning the gap. The CDR3 is 14 residues long. The CDR3 spells CASSLGASPGEQYF. DNA of the CDR3: TGTGCCAGCAGCTTAGGTGCTAGCCCAGGCGAGCAGTACTTC.

The V and J genes are TRBV7-6 and TRBJ2-7; D may be TRBD1 (6 bases). Germline V lookup: CDR1 SGHVS, CDR2 FNYEAQ. Between the trimmed V and J ends, which lost 8 bases and 0 bases, there was a span of 14 bases. There are 14 residues in the CDR3. This chain's CDR3 is CASGRGGSSYEQYF. The CDR3 DNA is TGTGCCAGCGGCAGGGGTGGTAGCTCCTACGAGCAGTACTTC.

This clone was observed a few times. The J gene is TRBJ1-2, the V gene TRBV28; no definite D call. V was pared by 6 bases and J by 5 bases, with 10 bases between. There are 12 residues in the CDR3. Germline loops: CDR1 MDHEN, CDR2 SYDVKM. CDR3 in DNA: TGTGCCAGCAGCACCCCAGGATATGGCTACACCTTC. This translates into CASSTPGYGYTF.

The chain links TRBV29-1 to TRBJ1-2; tentative D call: TRBD1 (5 bases). CDR3 length: 17 amino acids. V lost 0 bases to trimming and J lost 2 bases, with 19 bases between them. In germline, CDR1 is SQVTM, CDR2 ANQGSEA. CDR3 amino acids: CSVEDLPGSGSNYGYTF. CDR3 DNA: TGCAGCGTTGAAGATCTGCCAGGGTCCGGGTCCAACTATGGCTACACCTTC. The variable domain in full, completed from reference TRBV29-1 and TRBJ1-2, reads SAVISQKPSRDICQRGTSLTIQCQVDSQVTMMFWYRQQPGQSLTLIATANQGSEATYESGFVIDKFPISRPNLTFSTLTVSNMSPEDSSIYLCSVEDLPGSGSNYGYTFGSGTRLTVV.

The V and J genes are TRBV7-2 and TRBJ1-5; tentative D call: TRBD1 (5 bases). Germline loops: CDR1 SGHTA, CDR2 FQGNSA. CDR3 length equals 15 residues. The V gene lost 5 bases and the J gene lost 2 bases, with 13 bases spanning the gap. The CDR3 protein is CASSRGRIGNQPQHF. The CDR3 DNA reads as TGTGCCAGCAGCAGGGGCCGAATAGGCAATCAGCCCCAGCATTTT. Looking up the rest from reference TRBV7-2 and TRBJ1-5 gives the full variable domain: GAGVSQSPSNKVTEKGKDVELRCDPISGHTALYWYRQSLGQGLEFLIYFQGNSAPDKSGLPSDRFSAERTGGSVSTLTIQRTQQEDSAVYLCASSRGRIGNQPQHFGDGTRLSIL.

The gene calls are TRBV6-1 and TRBJ2-2; D gene ambiguous. CDR1 MNHNS and CDR2 SASEGT come from the germline V gene. There are 15 residues in the CDR3. The V and J ends lost 7 bases and 2 bases respectively, with 14 bases between them. The CDR3 region has the DNA TGTGCCAGCACTAAGTCCCCGGTTAACACCGGGGAGCTGTTTTTT. Protein product: CASTKSPVNTGELFF.

This chain joins TRBV7-2 and TRBJ2-1; possible D gene TRBD2, 6 bases. The CDR3 is 13 residues long. V lost 1 base and J 9 bases, leaving 10 bases between the germline ends. Per the germline V gene, CDR1 is SGHTA and CDR2 is FQGNSA. The CDR3 region is CASSLGGVLEQFF. For the CDR3, the DNA is TGTGCCAGCAGCTTAGGCGGGGTACTTGAGCAGTTCTTC.

The chain has TRBV20-1 and TRBJ2-1, with no clear D. The V gene lost 5 bases and the J gene lost 8 bases, with 10 bases spanning the gap. CDR3 length: 11 amino acids. Germline V gene sequence: CDR1 DFQATT, CDR2 SNEGSKA (reference sequence). The CDR3 region has the DNA TGCAGTGCTCCTTCATGGGATGAGCAGTTCTTC. This translates into CSAPSWDEQFF.

The rearrangement links TRBV28 to TRBJ2-7; 7 nucleotides align to TRBD2. The ends lost 6 bases at V and 2 bases at J; junction bases unmatched: 13. Germline values: CDR1 MDHEN, CDR2 SYDVKM. CDR3 length: 16 residues. The CDR3 loop reads CASSPRGGSTAYEQYF. CDR3 in DNA: TGTGCCAGCAGCCCAAGGGGAGGGAGTACTGCCTACGAGCAGTACTTC.

The CDR3 DNA reads as TGTGCCAGCAGTGCATACACAAGATACCAAGAGACCCAGTACTTC. Translated, it gives CASSAYTRYQETQYF. The chain carries TRBV27 and TRBJ2-5; D is unresolved. Trimming took 5 bases from V and 0 from J, leaving 13 bases between them. The CDR3 sequence is 15 residues long. Germline CDR1 and CDR2: MNHEY and SMNVEV (reference sequence).

The V gene is TRBV5-6, the J gene TRBJ1-1; D is unclear. The CDR3 runs to 14 residues. V lost 2 bases and J 4 bases, leaving 12 bases between the germline ends. In germline, CDR1 is SGHDT, CDR2 YYEEEE. The CDR3 coding sequence is TGTGCCAGCAGCTTCCCTTCTCGGGGCACTGAAGCTTTCTTT. This translates into CASSFPSRGTEAFF. The whole variable domain, filled in from reference TRBV5-6 and TRBJ1-1, reads DAGVTQSPTHLIKTRGQQVTLRCSPKSGHDTVSWYQQALGQGPQFIFQYYEEEERQRGNFPDRFSGHQFPNYSSELNVNALLLGDSALYLCASSFPSRGTEAFFGQGTRLTVV.

The J gene is TRBJ2-7, the V gene TRBV7-8; 10 bases agree with TRBD2. This CDR3 contains 16 residues. Germline V gives CDR1 SGHVS, CDR2 FQNEAQ. The J segment lost 6 bases and the V segment lost 5 bases, leaving 13 bases of the junction unmatched. The CDR3 nucleotides are TGTGCCAGCAGCGAGGGGAAACTAGCGGGGTTGGGCGAGCAGTACTTC. Translated, it gives CASSEGKLAGLGEQYF.